The 17 T cell receptor beta chains in this list originate from one sample, sequenced in a study of cytomegalovirus exposure and HLA in healthy donors. The PCR was carried out with 60 Vbeta primers and 13 Jbeta primers. The data were produced by immunoSEQ multiplex PCR, yet TCRdb's version contains in-frame clones alone and is incomplete. The table has roughly 100,000 clones, 77% seen once. Sequenced input: PBMCs. Source of these receptors: a male donor in good health and CMV-seropositive.

This rearrangement joins TRBV4-1 to TRBJ2-5; the D gene is possibly TRBD2 (5 bases). CDR1 MGHRA and CDR2 YSYEKL come from the germline V gene. The CDR3 loop spans 15 amino acids. The V end lost 5 bases, the J end lost 4 bases, and 17 bases lay between the germline ends. CDR3 sequence reads: CASSTTGSGPETQYF. The CDR3 DNA reads TGCGCCAGCAGCACCACGGGGTCTGGTCCAGAGACCCAGTACTTC.

On this clone: Other DNA sequences within the sample encode an identical CDR3. The chain has TRBV10-3 and TRBJ1-4; 7 bases are shared with TRBD1. CDR1 is ENHRY, CDR2 SYGVKD, per germline. Germline trimming cut 0 bases from V and 2 bases from J; bases unmatched to any gene: 6. The CDR3 has 17 amino acids. CDR3 nucleotide sequence: TGTGCCATCAGTGAGTCGGCAGGGGGAAGTACTAATGAAAAACTGTTTTTT. Translated, it gives CAISESAGGSTNEKLFF.

Only a few counts were recorded for this clone. The rearrangement joins TRBV7-2 to TRBJ2-1; 8 bases match TRBD2. The germline V gene encodes CDR1 SGHTA and CDR2 FQGNSA. The CDR3 length is 15 residues. The V segment lost 1 base and the J segment 4 bases; nucleotides outside the gene matches: 3. The CDR3 loop reads CASSLDLAGYNEQFF. The CDR3 coding sequence is TGTGCCAGCAGCTTAGATCTAGCGGGTTACAATGAGCAGTTCTTC.

This clone was observed a single time. This chain links TRBV30 with TRBJ2-7; 15 bases fit TRBD2. V dropped 1 base and J dropped 5; count of bases not matched to a gene: 6. CDR3 length: 16 amino acids. Per germline, CDR1 GTSNPN and CDR2 SVGIG (reference sequence). The CDR3 nucleotides read TGTGCCTGGAGTGAGGGACTAGCGGGAGGAAGAAACGAGCAGTACTTC. Its protein product is CAWSEGLAGGRNEQYF.

The J gene is TRBJ2-2, the V gene TRBV19; no reliable D call. Germline CDR1 is LNHDA and CDR2 is SQIVND (reference sequence). The CDR3 is 14 amino acids. Trimming removed 5 bases from V and 3 bases from J, with 10 bases in between. The CDR3 sequence: CASSPQIYTGELFF. The CDR3 DNA follows: TGTGCCAGTAGTCCCCAAATTTACACCGGGGAGCTGTTTTTT.

The sample holds a few counts of this clone. The J gene is TRBJ1-6, the V gene TRBV6-5; 12 bases agree with TRBD1. This CDR3 comprises 16 residues. J was trimmed by 6 bases and V by 2 bases; bases with no gene match: 2. Looked up from germline, CDR1 is MNHEY and CDR2 is SVGAGI. The CDR3 is CASSYGTGGGNSPLHF. The CDR3, as DNA: TGTGCCAGCAGTTACGGGACAGGGGGCGGTAATTCACCCCTCCACTTT.

The chain employs TRBV28 and TRBJ2-7; 9 bases align to TRBD1. V lost 6 bases and J lost 7; bases outside the gene matches: 13. The CDR3 consists of 15 residues. Germline loops: CDR1 MDHEN, CDR2 SYDVKM. Written as DNA, the CDR3 is TGTGCCAGCAGCACCTCCGGGACAGGGCCCCCGGAGCAGTACTTC. It encodes CASSTSGTGPPEQYF.

This chain uses TRBV7-9 with TRBJ2-5; D remains unclear. Germline CDR1 is SEHNR and CDR2 is FQNEAQ (reference sequence). The CDR3 covers 12 residues. The V end was cut by 7 bases, the J end by 0 bases, with 6 bases between. The CDR3 bases are TGTGCCAGCAATCAAAACCAAGAGACCCAGTACTTC. It codes for CASNQNQETQYF. The full variable domain, rest sourced from reference TRBV7-9 and TRBJ2-5, is DTGVSQNPRHKITKRGQNVTFRCDPISEHNRLYWYRQTLGQGPEFLTYFQNEAQLEKSRLLSDRFSAERPKGSFSTLEIQRTEQGDSAMYLCASNQNQETQYFGPGTRLLVL.

The V call is TRBV4-3, the J call TRBJ2-1, with a tentative D call TRBD2 (6 bases). V gave up 2 bases and J gave up 2 bases, with 10 bases separating them. The CDR3 contains 15 residues. CDR1 is LGHNA, CDR2 YSLEER, per germline. The DNA for the CDR3 is TGCGCCAGCAGCCAACCGGGAGACGCCTACAATGAGCAGTTCTTC. It codes for CASSQPGDAYNEQFF.

This clone was detected a few times. The chain combines TRBV4-1 with TRBJ1-4; possible D gene TRBD1, 6 bases. This CDR3 region has 17 residues. With 4 bases removed from V and 2 bases from J, the gap between germline ends came to 17 bases. CDR1 and CDR2 from the germline V gene are MGHRA and YSYEKL. CDR3 in amino acids: CASSRNPGAQTNEKLFF. CDR3 nucleotide sequence: TGCGCCAGCAGCCGTAACCCAGGGGCCCAGACTAATGAAAAACTGTTTTTT.

The V gene is TRBV7-8, the J gene TRBJ2-1; D may be TRBD2 (6 bases). Germline CDR1 SGHVS, CDR2 FQNEAQ. The CDR3 spans 19 residues. V was clipped by 3 bases and J by 2 bases, with 23 bases between them. The CDR3 protein is CASSFTHRGGTSTYNEQFF. In DNA, the CDR3 is TGTGCCAGCAGCTTCACACATCGAGGCGGGACGAGTACCTACAATGAGCAGTTCTTC.

The CDR3 DNA is TGTGCCGGGGGTCGGGGACAGGGGCGGGTTGCTGAAGCTTTCTTT. This codes for CAGGRGQGRVAEAFF. V and J are TRBV30 and TRBJ1-1; 10 positions match TRBD1. With V trimmed by 8 bases and J by 6 bases, 15 bases remained unmatched. This CDR3 is 15 amino acids long. The germline gives CDR1 GTSNPN, CDR2 SVGIG (reference sequence).

Regarding this clone: The sample has other DNA sequences that encode this CDR3 too. The chain is built from TRBV7-2 and TRBJ1-5; tentatively, D is TRBD1 (5 bases). The V end was cut by 0 bases, the J end by 5 bases, with 8 bases between. The CDR3 extends over 14 amino acids. The V gene's germline CDR1 is SGHTA and CDR2 FQGNSA. CDR3 DNA: TGTGCCAGCAGCTTAGCGGGGGGGGATCAGCCCCAGCATTTT. Protein: CASSLAGGDQPQHF.

The rearrangement uses TRBV6-1 and TRBJ2-7; maybe TRBD2 (5 bases). The germline V gene encodes CDR1 MNHNS and CDR2 SASEGT. This CDR3 is built from 14 residues. The V end was cut by 3 bases, the J end by 2 bases, with 11 bases between. The CDR3: CASSDNSGAYEQYF. In DNA form, the CDR3 reads TGTGCCAGCAGTGATAATTCCGGGGCCTACGAGCAGTACTTC.

This clone was counted between two and nine times. V is TRBV9 and J is TRBJ2-5, with a weak D call TRBD1 (6 bases). The germline gives CDR1 SGDLS, CDR2 YYNGEE. V was cut by 0 bases and J by 1 base, with 10 bases left in between. This CDR3 has 15 residues. CDR3 bases: TGTGCCAGCAGCGTAGAGACAGGATCCCAAGAGACCCAGTACTTC. Translation: CASSVETGSQETQYF.

Here the CDR3 DNA reads TGTGCCAGCATTAGGCAGGGGATAGAGACCCAGTACTTC. Translating gives CASIRQGIETQYF. V is TRBV6-6 and J is TRBJ2-5; D possibly corresponds to TRBD1 (6 bases). From germline, CDR1 is MNHNY and CDR2 SVGAGI (reference sequence). The CDR3 spans 13 residues. V gave up 7 bases and J gave up 4 bases, with 13 bases separating them.

CDR3: CASSVDSYTEAFF. The CDR3 nucleotides read TGTGCCAGCAGTGTAGACAGCTACACTGAAGCTTTCTTT. The V and J genes are TRBV6-5 and TRBJ1-1; the D gene is possibly TRBD1 (5 bases). This CDR3 contains 13 residues. From germline, CDR1 is MNHEY and CDR2 SVGAGI. Trimming stripped 5 bases from V and 3 bases from J, with 10 bases between.